The next 4 T cell receptor beta chains were all read from a single sample in a study of blood T cell repertoires in COVID-19. Using immunoSEQ multiplex PCR, the repertoire was profiled, and TCRdb retains in-frame clones only, with some absent. The sample contains over 40,000 clones, approximately 84% of which appear only once. The sequenced sample consisted of peripheral blood. These receptors all come from a human donor in a cohort sampled during active COVID-19.

The chain employs TRBV27 and TRBJ2-7; 12 bases are a match to TRBD1. The germline gives CDR1 MNHEY, CDR2 SMNVEV (reference sequence). J lost 6 bases, V lost 6 bases, and 9 bases had no gene match. This CDR3 is 15 amino acids long. The CDR3 DNA reads TGTGCCAGCAGCCTCCTGGGACAGGGGGCTTTCGAGCAGTACTTC. It encodes CASSLLGQGAFEQYF.

The V call is TRBV7-3, the J call TRBJ2-2; 11 nucleotides line up with TRBD2. Germline V CDR1 and CDR2: SGHTA, FQGTGA. The CDR3 consists of 17 residues. J lost 4 bases, V lost 5 bases, and 9 bases had no gene match. CDR3 sequence: CASSNRLAGRGTGELFF. In DNA, the CDR3 is TGTGCCAGCAGCAACCGACTAGCGGGACGGGGCACCGGGGAGCTGTTTTTT.

The chain links TRBV11-2 to TRBJ1-2; 7 bases align to TRBD1. This CDR3 comprises 14 residues. The germline gives CDR1 SGHAT, CDR2 FQNNGV. Trimming took 5 bases from V and 7 from J; bases not matched to a gene: 10. CDR3 DNA sequence: TGTGCCAGCAGCGCCACGACAGGGTCCGGTGGCTACACCTTC. Translating gives CASSATTGSGGYTF.

This clone was counted a few times. In DNA form, the CDR3 reads TGCGCCAGCAGTCAATCAAGGACAGGGGCCTACAACAGCTCCTACGAGCAGTACTTC. It codes for CASSQSRTGAYNSSYEQYF. The chain joins TRBV23-1 to TRBJ2-7; TRBD1 matches at 9 bases. TRBV23-1 is flagged as an ORF with uncertain function. After removal of 0 bases from V and 0 bases from J, the junction contained 12 bases not matched to a gene. The CDR3 is 19 residues long.